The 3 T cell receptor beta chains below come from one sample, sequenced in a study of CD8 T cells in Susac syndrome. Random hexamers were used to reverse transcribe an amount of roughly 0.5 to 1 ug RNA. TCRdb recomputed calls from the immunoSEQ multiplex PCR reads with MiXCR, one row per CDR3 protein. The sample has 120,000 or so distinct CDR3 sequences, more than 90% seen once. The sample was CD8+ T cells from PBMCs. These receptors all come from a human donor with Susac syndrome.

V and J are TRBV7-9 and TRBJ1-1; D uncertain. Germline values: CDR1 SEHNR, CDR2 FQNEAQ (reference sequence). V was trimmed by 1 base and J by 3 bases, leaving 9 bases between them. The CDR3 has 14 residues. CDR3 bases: TGTGCCAGCAGCTTAGTCCAGGCCGACACTGAAGCTTTCTTT. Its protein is CASSLVQADTEAFF.

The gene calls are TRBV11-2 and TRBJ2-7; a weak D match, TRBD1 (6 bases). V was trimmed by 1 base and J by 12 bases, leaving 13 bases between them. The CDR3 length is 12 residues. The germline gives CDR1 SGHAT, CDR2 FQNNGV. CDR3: CASSLGQGNPYF. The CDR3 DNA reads TGTGCCAGCAGCTTAGGGCAGGGGAACCCGTACTTC.

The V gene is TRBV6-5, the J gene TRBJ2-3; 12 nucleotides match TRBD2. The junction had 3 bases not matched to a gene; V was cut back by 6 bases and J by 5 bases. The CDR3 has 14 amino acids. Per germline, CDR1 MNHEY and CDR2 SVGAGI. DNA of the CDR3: TGTGCCAGCAGCCTGACTAGCGGGAGAGATACGCAGTATTTT. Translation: CASSLTSGRDTQYF.